This note documents a single T cell receptor beta chain sequence. Its antigen is as yet unknown. This entry belongs to a study of shared clonotypes between healthy human individuals. Notes on the study in general: Only blood was sampled; tissue repertoires likely differ.

Trimming pared 5 bases from V and 5 bases from J, leaving 12 bases between. CDR3 length: 13 amino acids. Germline CDR1 is PRHDT and CDR2 is FYEKMQ (reference sequence). Here immunoSEQ multiplex PCR was the method, and the copy in TCRdb shows in-frame clones only, minus some. The data show about 2 million clones, roughly 94% seen once. CD45RO-negative, CCR7-positively selected cells formed the naive CD8 fraction, excluding terminally differentiated effector memory CD45RA+ cells. Sequenced input: naive CD8+ T cells sorted from blood. V gene TRBV13 combines with J gene TRBJ1-1; unclear D gene. The receptor was isolated from a young man in good health. CDR3 in amino acids: CASSTRVGTEAFF. The CDR3 DNA sequence: TGTGCCAGCAGCACCCGGGTGGGTACTGAAGCTTTCTTT.